This T cell receptor beta chain came from a study of T cell repertoires in cytomegalovirus infection. Study overall: Alongside well-studied HLA-B-restricted CMV epitopes, recently identified HLA-C-restricted CMV epitopes were also used. CMV infection plus the matching HLA type was flagged by public TCR beta signatures.

Trimming cost V 11 bases and J 1 base, with 17 bases left between them. Looked up from germline, CDR1 is LNHDA and CDR2 is SQIVND (reference sequence). The CDR3 consists of 15 residues. TCRdb recomputed calls from the reads with MiXCR, one row per CDR3 protein. The sample holds 700,000 to 850,000 distinct CDR3 sequences; 30% to 35% are singletons and the top ten take around 12%. Study-wide results and caveats: HLA-C-restricted TCR beta clonotypes specific for CMV led the ex vivo response. The cumulative frequency of public TCR beta families identified carriers of CMV plus the relevant HLA.

Concerning this clonotype: What it recognizes is unknown.

The chain is built from TRBV19 and TRBJ2-2, with a tentative D call TRBD1 (5 bases). The specimen comprised cultured CD8+ T cells from PBMCs, sampled from culture after CMV antigen stimulation. This TCR was sampled from a human donor in good health (CMV status not recorded). Some clones in this sample may be carry-over from other donors' samples. CDR3 sequence reads: CACKGKVRNTGELFF. CDR3 sequence (DNA): TGTGCCTGTAAGGGGAAGGTACGGAACACCGGGGAGCTGTTTTTT. Supplemented by reference TRBV19 and TRBJ2-2, the full variable domain reads DGGITQSPKYLFRKEGQNVTLSCEQNLNHDAMYWYRQDPGQGLRLIYYSQIVNDFQKGDIAEGYSVSREKKESFPLTVTSAQKNPTAFYLCACKGKVRNTGELFFGEGSRLTVL.